This is a list of T cell receptor beta chains from one sample in a study of CD4 and CD8 cells across lung adenocarcinoma regions. From the PCR reads, TCRdb called clonotypes with MiXCR, one entry per CDR3 protein. The data show roughly 24,000 distinct CDR3 sequences, with around 52% seen just once and 20% to 25% held by the top ten. The sample was CD4+ T cells from the center of a lung tumor. These receptors all stem from a male donor with lung adenocarcinoma. The CD4 and CD8 labels of this study may be unreliable. CDR3s include the opening cysteine and the closing phenylalanine or tryptophan. D genes are given only for firm matches. The size entry is marked missing in some rows and otherwise reads once, few, many or a size class.

size,J,length,D,V,CDR3,DNA
-,TRBJ2-4,14,TRBD2,TRBV6-4,CASSATSAYNEQYF,TGTGCCAGCAGTGCGACTAGCGCTTACAATGAGCAGTACTTC
-,TRBJ2-5,14,-,TRBV20-1,CSARDQWGQETQYF,TGCAGTGCTAGAGATCAATGGGGGCAAGAGACCCAGTACTTC
medium-sized,TRBJ2-3,14,TRBD2,TRBV6-5,CATTFGTSGQTQYF,TGTGCCACCACCTTCGGGACTAGCGGGCAAACGCAGTATTTT
-,TRBJ2-2,17,-,TRBV27,CASSNFERGRNTGELFF,TGTGCCAGCAGTAACTTTGAGAGGGGGAGAAACACCGGGGAGCTGTTTTTT
-,TRBJ2-1,17,TRBD2,TRBV4-1,CASSQGLTSGSYNEQFF,TGCGCCAGCAGCCAAGGATTGACTAGCGGCTCCTACAATGAGCAGTTCTTC
-,TRBJ2-2,15,-,TRBV6-4,CASGLQSVIPDTLFF,TGTGCCAGCGGACTCCAGTCCGTGATTCCCGATACGCTGTTTTTT
-,TRBJ2-5,14,-,TRBV5-1,CASSWGSSPETQYF,TGCGCCAGCAGCTGGGGGTCCAGCCCAGAGACCCAGTACTTC
many,TRBJ2-7,17,-,TRBV6-1,CASSEEVLEAGVYEQYF,TGTGCCAGCAGTGAAGAAGTACTAGAAGCTGGGGTCTACGAGCAGTACTTC
few,TRBJ2-1,12,-,TRBV6-1,CASSPRDAQEFF,TGTGCCAGCAGTCCTCGGGACGCCCAGGAGTTCTTC
-,TRBJ2-5,14,-,TRBV6-5,CAGSWGPDQETQYF,TGTGCGGGCAGTTGGGGCCCGGACCAAGAGACCCAGTACTTC
-,TRBJ2-3,16,TRBD2,TRBV27,CASRRLGGSDQDTQYF,TGTGCCAGCAGGCGACTTGGCGGGAGTGACCAGGATACCCAGTACTTT
-,TRBJ2-7,18,TRBD2,TRBV6-1,CASSDERGGGEVRYEQYF,TGTGCCAGCAGTGACGAACGGGGGGGGGGCGAGGTTCGCTACGAGCAGTACTTC
few,TRBJ2-1,11,-,TRBV11-2,CASTQQNEQFF,TGTGCCAGCACCCAGCAAAATGAGCAGTTCTTC
-,TRBJ2-3,14,-,TRBV12-3/TRBV12-4,CASSLGGARNIQYF,TGTGCCAGCAGTTTAGGGGGGGCCAGAAACATTCAGTATTTT
few,TRBJ2-5,18,TRBD2,TRBV7-7,CASSLAPAAGGPGKTQYF,TGTGCTAGCAGCTTAGCTCCGGCGGCGGGAGGGCCGGGAAAGACCCAGTACTTC
-,TRBJ2-1,14,-,TRBV10-1,CASSLPGGTGAQFF,TGCGCCAGCAGTCTGCCTGGGGGCACAGGTGCGCAGTTCTTC
few,TRBJ2-5,15,TRBD2,TRBV14,CASSQDRGGYETQYF,TGTGCCAGCAGCCAAGATCGGGGGGGATACGAGACCCAGTACTTC
-,TRBJ2-2,16,-,TRBV6-1,CASRGLRAVSTGKQFF,TGTGCCAGCAGGGGACTTCGGGCTGTGAGCACCGGGAAGCAGTTTTTT
-,TRBJ2-3,14,-,TRBV5-1,CASSLGLASDMQYF,TGCGCCAGCAGCTTGGGGCTAGCTTCAGATATGCAGTACTTT
few,TRBJ2-3,13,-,TRBV10-3,CAIRFEATDTQYF,TGTGCCATCAGGTTTGAGGCTACAGATACGCAGTATTTT
-,TRBJ2-7,15,TRBD1,TRBV4-1,CASSQEPGGWIEQYF,TGCGCCAGCAGCCAAGAACCAGGGGGCTGGATCGAGCAGTACTTC
medium-sized,TRBJ2-7,17,-,TRBV27,CASSLLNRAGSLYEQYF,TGTGCCAGCAGTTTATTGAACAGGGCGGGAAGCCTCTACGAGCAGTACTTC
many,TRBJ1-4,15,TRBD1,TRBV7-2,CASSARQGFVEKLFF,TGTGCCAGCAGCGCGAGACAGGGGTTTGTGGAAAAACTGTTTTTT
-,TRBJ2-5,15,-,TRBV6-1,CARGIGGRGEETQYF,TGTGCCAGGGGGATTGGGGGCCGGGGCGAAGAGACCCAGTACTTC